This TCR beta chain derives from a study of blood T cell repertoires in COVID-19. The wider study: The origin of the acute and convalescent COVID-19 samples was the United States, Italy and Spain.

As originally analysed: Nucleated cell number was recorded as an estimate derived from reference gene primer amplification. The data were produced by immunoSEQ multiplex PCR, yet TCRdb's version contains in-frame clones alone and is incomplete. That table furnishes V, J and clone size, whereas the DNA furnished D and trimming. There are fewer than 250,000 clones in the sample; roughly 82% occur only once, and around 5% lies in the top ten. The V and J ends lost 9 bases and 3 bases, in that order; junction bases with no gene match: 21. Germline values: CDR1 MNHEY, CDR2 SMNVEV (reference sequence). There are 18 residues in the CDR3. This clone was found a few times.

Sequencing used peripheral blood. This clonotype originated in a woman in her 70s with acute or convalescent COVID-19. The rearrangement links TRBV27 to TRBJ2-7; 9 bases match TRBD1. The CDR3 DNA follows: TGTGCCAGGGTGGGCCGGGGACAGGGTCTTAGTTTGGTCTACGAGCAGTACTTC. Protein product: CARVGRGQGLSLVYEQYF.